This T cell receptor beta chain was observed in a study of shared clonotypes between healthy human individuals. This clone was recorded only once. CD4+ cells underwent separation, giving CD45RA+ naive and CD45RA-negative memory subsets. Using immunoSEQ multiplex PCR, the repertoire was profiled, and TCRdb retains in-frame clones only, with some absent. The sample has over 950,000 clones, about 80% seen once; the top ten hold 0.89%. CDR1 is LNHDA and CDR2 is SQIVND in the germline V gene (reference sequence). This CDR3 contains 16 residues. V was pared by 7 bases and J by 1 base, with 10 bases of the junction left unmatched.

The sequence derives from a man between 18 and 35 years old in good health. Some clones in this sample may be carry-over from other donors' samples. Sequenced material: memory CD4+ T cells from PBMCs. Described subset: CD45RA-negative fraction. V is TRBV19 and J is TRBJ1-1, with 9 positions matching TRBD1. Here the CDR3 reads CASKGGQGLRNTEAFF. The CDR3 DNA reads TGTGCCAGTAAGGGGGGACAGGGTCTTCGGAACACTGAAGCTTTCTTT.